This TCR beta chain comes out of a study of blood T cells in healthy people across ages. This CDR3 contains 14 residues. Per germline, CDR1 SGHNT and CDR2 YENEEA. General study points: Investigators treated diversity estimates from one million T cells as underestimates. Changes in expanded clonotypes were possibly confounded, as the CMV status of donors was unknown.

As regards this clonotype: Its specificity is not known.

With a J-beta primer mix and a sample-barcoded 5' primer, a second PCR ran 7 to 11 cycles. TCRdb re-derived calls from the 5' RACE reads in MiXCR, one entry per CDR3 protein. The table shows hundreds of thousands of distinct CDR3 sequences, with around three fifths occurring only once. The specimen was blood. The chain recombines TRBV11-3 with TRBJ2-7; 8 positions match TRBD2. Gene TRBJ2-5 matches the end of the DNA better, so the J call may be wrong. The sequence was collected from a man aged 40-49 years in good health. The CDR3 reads CASSAGGDGKTQYF. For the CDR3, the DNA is TGTGCCAGCAGCGCCGGGGGGGATGGAAAGACCCAGTACTTC.